Below, 13 T cell receptor beta chains from the same sample are listed, as sequenced in a study of T cells after yellow fever vaccination. TCRdb used MiXCR to reprocess the 5' RACE reads, holding one entry per CDR3 protein. This repertoire shows some 390,000 distinct CDR3 sequences, under 20% found once; its top ten account for over 15%. The sequenced sample was PBMCs, obtained before the yellow fever booster vaccination. The receptors were gathered from a man in his late teens or twenties who received the YFV17D yellow fever vaccine.

The gene calls are TRBV4-1 and TRBJ1-2; D is ambiguous. The V and J ends lost 1 base and 3 bases respectively, with 3 bases between them. The germline V gene encodes CDR1 MGHRA and CDR2 YSYEKL. The CDR3 is 12 residues long. This CDR3 is CASSQAYYGYTF. For the CDR3, the DNA is TGCGCCAGCAGCCAAGCCTACTATGGCTACACCTTC.

This clonotype was observed a few times. This chain links TRBV11-3 with TRBJ2-4; possibly TRBD1 for D (5 bases). Trimming removed 5 bases from V and 6 bases from J, with 11 bases in between. CDR3 size: 13 residues. From germline, CDR1 is SGHNT and CDR2 YENEEA. The CDR3 sequence is CASSPGHGNIQYF. The CDR3 DNA follows: TGTGCCAGCAGCCCAGGACACGGAAACATTCAGTACTTC.

This CDR3 is CASSEYAVVYNYGYTF. CDR3 DNA: TGTGCCAGCTCAGAATACGCGGTGGTTTATAACTATGGCTACACCTTC. This chain uses TRBV18 with TRBJ1-2; no clear D. Germline loops: CDR1 KGHSH, CDR2 LQKENI. The CDR3 is 16 residues long. V shed 5 bases and J shed 1 base, with 17 bases lying between them.

In its sample, this clonotype was seen many times. The chain joins TRBV20-1 to TRBJ2-1, with 9 nucleotides matching TRBD1. Germline V CDR1 and CDR2: DFQATT, SNEGSKA (reference sequence). The V and J ends lost 0 bases and 9 bases, in that order; junction bases with no gene match: 6. The CDR3 has 14 amino acids. CDR3 sequence: CSARDPTGGSEQFF. CDR3 DNA sequence: TGCAGTGCTAGAGACCCCACAGGGGGCAGTGAGCAGTTCTTC.

The chain joins TRBV12-3 or TRBV12-4 to TRBJ1-2; D unclear. The CDR3 contains 14 residues. With 7 bases removed from V and 1 base from J, the gap between germline ends came to 13 bases. CDR3 sequence: CASISQTGNYGYTF. CDR3 nucleotide sequence: TGTGCCAGCATTTCACAGACCGGTAACTATGGCTACACCTTC.

This clonotype was picked up a small number of times. This chain links TRBV5-6 with TRBJ2-6; D gene unclear. This CDR3 region has 16 residues. V dropped 0 bases and J dropped 1 base, with 8 bases sitting between them. The germline gives CDR1 SGHDT, CDR2 YYEEEE. CDR3 loop: CASSLGPPSGANVLTF. CDR3 in DNA: TGTGCCAGCAGCTTGGGGCCACCTTCTGGGGCCAACGTCCTGACTTTC.

There are a few counts of this clonotype. The chain joins TRBV6-5 to TRBJ1-1; tentatively, D is TRBD1 (6 bases). Germline V lookup: CDR1 MNHEY, CDR2 SVGAGI. This CDR3 is 15 amino acids long. The ends were cut back, 2 bases at V and 0 bases at J, with 10 bases in the middle. The CDR3 protein is CASSYQGRMNTEAFF. The DNA for the CDR3 is TGTGCCAGCAGTTACCAGGGGCGCATGAACACTGAAGCTTTCTTT.

There are a few counts of this clonotype. The V and J genes are TRBV24-1 and TRBJ2-3; unclear D gene. Germline V CDR1 and CDR2: KGHDR, SFDVKD. The CDR3 runs 12 residues. The V end was cut by 7 bases, the J end by 0 bases, with 4 bases between. The CDR3 DNA reads as TGTGCCACCAGACAGAGCACAGATACGCAGTATTTT. Translation gives CATRQSTDTQYF.

This clonotype was found a few times. One junction end does not reproduce the germline sequence, and a read error may be involved. The chain links TRBV6-2 or TRBV6-3 to TRBJ2-2; perhaps TRBD1 as D (5 bases). Germline values: CDR1 MNHEY, CDR2 SVGEGT. This CDR3 comprises 11 residues. The CDR3 region has the DNA TGTGCCAGCTCATGGGGCCAAACAAAGTCTTTT. Translated: CASSWGQTKSF.

This clonotype was recorded a few times. V is TRBV20-1 and J is TRBJ2-5; 8 bases match TRBD2. There are 14 residues in the CDR3. The trim removed 6 bases at V and 2 bases at J, leaving 8 bases unmatched. Germline V CDR1 and CDR2: DFQATT, SNEGSKA (reference sequence). CDR3 amino acids: CSARLASLQETQYF. In DNA, the CDR3 is TGCAGTGCAAGACTAGCGTCCCTTCAAGAGACCCAGTACTTC.

The rearrangement joins TRBV20-1 to TRBJ2-3; D unresolved. V shed 4 bases and J shed 6 bases, with 11 bases lying between them. The CDR3 length is 12 residues. Germline loops: CDR1 DFQATT, CDR2 SNEGSKA (reference sequence). The chain's CDR3 is CSATRPSDTQYF. In nucleotides, the CDR3 is TGCAGTGCTACGAGACCTTCGGATACGCAGTATTTT.

This clonotype was observed a few times. This chain uses TRBV6-2 or TRBV6-3 with TRBJ2-5; D not certain. The CDR3 has 13 amino acids. With 6 bases removed from V and 5 bases from J, the gap between germline ends came to 13 bases. Germline CDR1 reads MNHEY; CDR2 reads SVGEGT. The CDR3 sequence: CASSDPGDETQYF. The CDR3 DNA follows: TGTGCCAGCAGCGACCCGGGTGACGAGACCCAGTACTTC.

The chain is built from TRBV20-1 and TRBJ2-5; TRBD2 might be the D (6 bases). CDR1 DFQATT and CDR2 SNEGSKA come from the germline V gene (reference sequence). This CDR3 comprises 15 residues. The V and J ends lost 5 bases and 2 bases respectively, with 18 bases between them. CDR3 sequence (DNA): TGCAGTGCTGGAGCCCCCCCGGGACTTCAAGAGACCCAGTACTTC. Translation gives CSAGAPPGLQETQYF.